This T cell receptor (beta chain) was identified in a study of patients and donors after allogeneic stem cell transplantation. The V gene's germline CDR1 is SGHTA and CDR2 FQGTGA. V shed 5 bases and J 4 bases; nucleotides not matched to a gene: 10. The CDR3 covers 15 residues. This clonotype was found a few times. TCRdb reprocessed the RT-PCR reads via MiXCR and lists one record per CDR3 protein. The sample records around 150,000 distinct CDR3 sequences, about 40% being singletons. The sample consisted of blood, either unsorted or a sorted T cell fraction (not recorded which). The receptor was derived from a human donor who was either an allogeneic HSCT recipient or a stem cell or donor lymphocyte infusion donor (not recorded which). It is not recorded whose cells these are; they may come from a transplant donor. The chain couples TRBV7-3 to TRBJ1-2; 7 nucleotides align to TRBD1. The CDR3 loop reads CASSKTGSGLYGYTF. The DNA for the CDR3 is TGTGCCAGCAGCAAGACAGGGTCTGGTCTCTATGGCTACACCTTC.